This entry is about one T cell receptor (beta chain). The antigen remains unidentified. This sample includes further DNA sequences coding for the same CDR3. This sample stems from a study of T cell responses to AZD1222 COVID-19 vaccine. Measured with immunoSEQ multiplex PCR; TCRdb has only the in-frame clones, and not every one. The table shows about 130,000 clones, with 70% to 90% occurring only once. Study-wide findings and caveats: Only 5 or 6 individuals given AZD1222 were seropositive at baseline.

Trimming stripped 1 base from V and 1 base from J, with 4 bases between. This CDR3 region has 13 residues. From germline, CDR1 is KGHSH and CDR2 LQKENI. The V gene is TRBV18, the J gene TRBJ1-1; D remains ambiguous. This sequence was found in an adult in good health. The specimen comprised peripheral blood, sampled on day 0 of AZD1222 vaccination. For the CDR3, the DNA is TGTGCCAGCTCACCACAGGGGAACACTGAAGCTTTCTTT. Protein: CASSPQGNTEAFF.